This T cell receptor beta chain was sequenced for a study of shared clonotypes between healthy human individuals. Looked up from germline, CDR1 is SGHDT and CDR2 is YYEEEE. This CDR3 contains 11 residues. Trimming pared 1 base from V and 6 bases from J, leaving 3 bases between. Of note for this clone: Antigen specificity is unknown. Within the sample, other DNA sequences also encode this same CDR3.

Study observations and caveats: Sharing of clonotypes among donors was expected to vary with sequencing depth.

The assay was immunoSEQ multiplex PCR, and TCRdb's table has in-frame clones only and misses some. The profile shows more than 2 million clones, nearly 97% of them singletons. This TCR derives from a young man in good health. This chain connects TRBV5-6 to TRBJ2-3; no firm D call. Sequencing input: naive CD4+ T cells sorted from blood. The subset here: CD45RA+ positively selected. Here the CDR3 reads CASSLSDTQYF. Here the CDR3 DNA reads TGTGCCAGCAGCTTGTCGGATACGCAGTATTTT. Complete variable domain (other parts from reference TRBV5-6 and TRBJ2-3): DAGVTQSPTHLIKTRGQQVTLRCSPKSGHDTVSWYQQALGQGPQFIFQYYEEEERQRGNFPDRFSGHQFPNYSSELNVNALLLGDSALYLCASSLSDTQYFGPGTRLTVL.